These 3 T cell receptor beta chains were all obtained from the same sample, sequenced in a study of blood T cells in healthy people across ages. Sample-barcoded 5' priming and a J-beta primer mix drove a second PCR of about 7 to 11 cycles. TCRdb ran MiXCR on the 5' RACE reads and lists one entry per CDR3 protein. Of hundreds of thousands of distinct CDR3 sequences listed, just under 25% are singletons. The same data also went into a second study, on T cells of mothers and their children.

The material sequenced was blood. Receptors were obtained from a boy younger than 18 in good health.

The rearrangement links TRBV20-1 to TRBJ1-2; TRBD1 is a possible D gene (5 bases). CDR1 and CDR2 (germline): DFQATT, SNEGSKA (reference sequence). The CDR3 covers 14 residues. The V end lost 3 bases, the J end lost 1 base, and 12 bases lay between the germline ends. The CDR3 is CSASSGESNYGYTF. The CDR3 nucleotides are TGCAGTGCTAGTTCGGGGGAGAGTAACTATGGCTACACCTTC.

The chain is built from TRBV28 and TRBJ2-7, with 9 bases aligning to TRBD1. Germline-derived CDR1 and CDR2 are MDHEN and SYDVKM. This CDR3 is 16 amino acids long. Unmatched junction bases numbered 8, after V lost 5 bases and J lost 0 bases. The CDR3 here is CASSASGTGSSYEQYF. For the CDR3, the DNA is TGTGCCAGCAGTGCCTCCGGGACAGGGAGCTCCTACGAGCAGTACTTC.

This clonotype was detected a few times. The chain has TRBV7-2 and TRBJ2-5, with 9 nucleotides matching TRBD1. The J call may be in error: the DNA end matches TRBJ2-7 better. CDR1 is SGHTA and CDR2 is FQGNSA in the germline V gene. This CDR3 spans 14 amino acids. In DNA, the CDR3 is TGTGCCAGCAGCTTCCGGGACAGGGAACGCGAGCAGTACTTC. Protein: CASSFRDREREQYF.